A single sample gave rise to the 20 T cell receptor beta chains below, sequenced in a study of blood T cell repertoires in COVID-19. This table comes from immunoSEQ multiplex PCR, and its TCRdb copy is limited to in-frame clones, with some not included. The table has about 220,000 clones, 85% to 90% seen once. What was sequenced was PBMCs or T cells enriched from blood (not recorded which). The source of these receptors is a man younger than 45 who had been exposed to COVID-19.

The chain combines TRBV5-6 with TRBJ2-6, with D possibly being TRBD1 (5 bases). V was clipped by 1 base and J by 0 bases, with 14 bases between them. Germline assignment: CDR1 SGHDT and CDR2 YYEEEE. This CDR3 spans 18 amino acids. For the CDR3, the DNA is TGTGCCAGCAGCTTGTTCCAGGGTTTCCGCTCTGGGGCCAACGTCCTGACTTTC. Translating it yields CASSLFQGFRSGANVLTF.

This sequence joins TRBV6-5 and TRBJ2-3; a weak D match, TRBD1 (6 bases). With 9 bases removed from V and 2 bases from J, the gap between germline ends came to 12 bases. Germline V CDR1 and CDR2: MNHEY, SVGAGI. The CDR3 has 13 amino acids. Here the CDR3 DNA reads TGTGCCAGTCAGAGGGGGTACACAGATACGCAGTATTTT. Translated, it gives CASQRGYTDTQYF.

The chain is built from TRBV9 and TRBJ2-1; 7 bases agree with TRBD1. The CDR3 loop spans 17 amino acids. The ends lost 2 bases at V and 0 bases at J; junction bases unmatched: 8. Germline V lookup: CDR1 SGDLS, CDR2 YYNGEE. CDR3: CASSVSTGDSSYNEQFF. The DNA of the CDR3 is TGTGCCAGCAGCGTCTCCACAGGGGATAGCTCCTACAATGAGCAGTTCTTC.

The CDR3 DNA sequence: TGTGCCAGCAGTAGCGGGGGGTACACCGGGGAGCTGTTTTTT. Translated, it gives CASSSGGYTGELFF. This chain uses TRBV27 with TRBJ2-2; 9 nucleotides match TRBD2. V was clipped by 5 bases and J by 3 bases; unmatched bases: 1. The CDR3 runs to 14 residues. Germline lookup yields CDR1 MNHEY and CDR2 SMNVEV (reference sequence).

The chain combines TRBV6-2 or TRBV6-3 with TRBJ2-5; D gene uncertain. Germline CDR1 and CDR2: MNHEY and SVGEGT. The CDR3 loop spans 11 amino acids. V lost 4 bases and J lost 4, with 4 bases in between. The CDR3 here is CASSSRETQYF. DNA of the CDR3: TGTGCCAGCAGTTCCCGAGAGACCCAGTACTTC.

The CDR3 bases are TGTGCCAGCAGCCCGCCTTTAGGGGCCCAGTACTTC. As protein: CASSPPLGAQYF. This chain joins TRBV3-1 (or the pseudogene TRBV3-2) and TRBJ2-5, with D perhaps matching TRBD1 (5 bases). The CDR3 loop spans 12 amino acids. The V gene lost 4 bases and the J gene lost 9 bases, with 12 bases spanning the gap. Per germline, CDR1 LGHDT and CDR2 YNNKEL (reference sequence).

This clone was found a few times. The chain recombines TRBV5-1 with TRBJ1-1; D gene unclear. V lost 0 bases, J lost 1 base, and 13 bases lay in between. The CDR3 has 16 amino acids. The germline V gene has CDR1 SGHRS and CDR2 YFSETQ. The CDR3 sequence is CASSLATLPGNTEAFF. CDR3 nucleotide sequence: TGCGCCAGCAGCTTGGCCACATTACCTGGGAACACTGAAGCTTTCTTT.

The chain joins TRBV30 to TRBJ2-3; no clear D. Trimming took 4 bases from V and 5 from J, leaving 10 bases between them. Germline values: CDR1 GTSNPN, CDR2 SVGIG (reference sequence). CDR3 length: 12 amino acids. The CDR3 sequence: CAWNRRVDTQYF. CDR3 DNA: TGTGCCTGGAACAGAAGAGTAGATACGCAGTATTTT.

The CDR3 protein is CASTNNPEAGELFF. The CDR3 DNA reads as TGTGCCAGTACCAATAACCCCGAGGCCGGGGAGCTGTTTTTT. V and J are TRBV19 and TRBJ2-2; D gene unclear. Per germline, CDR1 LNHDA and CDR2 SQIVND (reference sequence). Trimming shortened V by 7 bases and J by 6 bases, and 15 bases separated the two germline ends. The CDR3 has 14 amino acids.

The genes are TRBV27 and TRBJ2-3, with 10 nucleotides matching TRBD1. The germline V gene has CDR1 MNHEY and CDR2 SMNVEV (reference sequence). This CDR3 spans 18 amino acids. V dropped 2 bases and J dropped 4; count of bases not matched to a gene: 12. As DNA, the CDR3 is TGTGCCAGCAGTTTAACTAGGACAGGGGGTCTCAGGGCAGATACGCAGTATTTT. This encodes CASSLTRTGGLRADTQYF.

The CDR3 nucleotides read TGTGCCATCAGGGAGGGACCAGCAGGGGCCTATGGCTACACCTTC. It codes for CAIREGPAGAYGYTF. The gene calls are TRBV10-3 and TRBJ1-2; D might be TRBD1 (6 bases). Looked up from germline, CDR1 is ENHRY and CDR2 is SYGVKD. The CDR3 is 15 amino acids. The V end was cut by 6 bases, the J end by 4 bases, with 18 bases between.

The chain is built from TRBV11-2 and TRBJ2-4, with D perhaps matching TRBD2 (6 bases). The CDR3 is made up of 14 amino acids. Deletions cut 8 bases from V and 0 bases from J, with 11 bases between. From germline, CDR1 is SGHAT and CDR2 FQNNGV. CDR3 sequence reads: CASRGGTAKNIQYF. The CDR3 DNA follows: TGTGCCAGCCGGGGAGGAACAGCCAAAAACATTCAGTACTTC. Full variable domain (remainder filled in from reference TRBV11-2 and TRBJ2-4): EAGVAQSPRYKIIEKRQSVAFWCNPISGHATLYWYQQILGQGPKLLIQFQNNGVVDDSQLPKDRFSAERLKGVDSTLKIQPAKLEDSAVYLCASRGGTAKNIQYFGAGTRLSVL.

The gene calls are TRBV9 and TRBJ2-7; TRBD1 matches at 12 bases. J lost 5 bases, V lost 4 bases, and 4 bases had no gene match. There are 14 residues in the CDR3. The germline CDR1 and CDR2 sequences are SGDLS and YYNGEE. DNA for the CDR3: TGTGCCAGCAGCCAGGGACAGGGGGCCGACGAGCAGTACTTC. It yields the protein CASSQGQGADEQYF. Based on the CDR3 plus reference TRBV9 and TRBJ2-7, the full variable domain is DSGVTQTPKHLITATGQRVTLRCSPRSGDLSVYWYQQSLDQGLQFLIQYYNGEERAKGNILERFSAQQFPDLHSELNLSSLELGDSALYFCASSQGQGADEQYFGPGTRLTVT.

Regarding this clone: Other nucleotide sequences from this sample produce the same CDR3. The rearrangement uses TRBV6-4 and TRBJ2-3, with 9 bases fitting TRBD2. V shed 2 bases and J 2 bases; nucleotides not matched to a gene: 2. The CDR3 extends over 15 amino acids. Germline V lookup: CDR1 MRHNA, CDR2 SNTAGT. The CDR3, as DNA: TGTGCCAGCAGTGACGGCGGGGGGGCCACAGATACGCAGTATTTT. It is translated as CASSDGGGATDTQYF.

The rearrangement uses TRBV6-2 or TRBV6-3 and TRBJ2-5, with 12 bases matching TRBD2. J lost 4 bases, V lost 0 bases, and 6 bases had no gene match. Germline assignment: CDR1 MNHEY and CDR2 SVGEGT. CDR3 length equals 17 residues. Written as DNA, the CDR3 is TGTGCCAGCAGTTACTCAGCGCTAGCGGGGGGGTCAGAGACCCAGTACTTC. It translates to CASSYSALAGGSETQYF.

The sample holds one count of this clone. The chain employs TRBV11-3 and TRBJ2-2, with TRBD1 matching over 7 bases. CDR1 and CDR2 from the germline V gene are SGHNT and YENEEA. The CDR3 extends over 15 amino acids. V gave up 6 bases and J gave up 5 bases; unmatched junction bases: 9. The CDR3 region is CASRETGHLTGELFF. The CDR3 DNA is TGTGCCAGCAGGGAGACAGGGCATCTAACCGGGGAGCTGTTTTTT.

The chain couples TRBV4-1 to TRBJ2-5; a possible D gene is TRBD2 (6 bases). CDR1 and CDR2 from the germline V gene are MGHRA and YSYEKL. The CDR3 contains 15 residues. Between the trimmed V and J ends, which lost 1 base and 9 bases, there was a span of 18 bases. The CDR3 coding sequence is TGCGCCAGCAGCCAAGTAACAGGCACTTCGGGGGCCCAGTACTTC. As protein: CASSQVTGTSGAQYF.

About this clone itself: The identical CDR3 is also encoded by other nucleotide sequences in the sample. The chain is built from TRBV5-1 and TRBJ1-1; TRBD1 might be the D (6 bases). V was clipped by 0 bases and J by 3 bases, with 6 bases between them. The CDR3 length is 13 residues. Germline assignment: CDR1 SGHRS and CDR2 YFSETQ. The CDR3: CASSLAGDTEAFF. DNA of the CDR3: TGCGCCAGCAGCTTGGCAGGGGACACTGAAGCTTTCTTT.

The chain recombines TRBV19 with TRBJ2-2; the match to TRBD1 covers 8 bases. Unmatched junction bases numbered 12, after V lost 8 bases and J lost 7 bases. CDR1 is LNHDA and CDR2 is SQIVND in the germline V gene (reference sequence). This CDR3 is built from 15 residues. The CDR3 here is CASFSRQGTNGELFF. In DNA, the CDR3 is TGTGCCAGTTTCTCGCGACAGGGGACGAACGGGGAGCTGTTTTTT. The full variable domain, its missing parts supplied by reference TRBV19 and TRBJ2-2, is DGGITQSPKYLFRKEGQNVTLSCEQNLNHDAMYWYRQDPGQGLRLIYYSQIVNDFQKGDIAEGYSVSREKKESFPLTVTSAQKNPTAFYLCASFSRQGTNGELFFGEGSRLTVL.

The gene calls are TRBV6-4 and TRBJ1-1; no clear D gene. Germline assignment: CDR1 MRHNA and CDR2 SNTAGT. Trimming took 4 bases from V and 1 from J, leaving 7 bases between them. The CDR3 spans 13 residues. Here the CDR3 reads CASSVRGNTEAFF. In nucleotides, the CDR3 is TGTGCCAGCAGTGTTCGGGGGAACACTGAAGCTTTCTTT.